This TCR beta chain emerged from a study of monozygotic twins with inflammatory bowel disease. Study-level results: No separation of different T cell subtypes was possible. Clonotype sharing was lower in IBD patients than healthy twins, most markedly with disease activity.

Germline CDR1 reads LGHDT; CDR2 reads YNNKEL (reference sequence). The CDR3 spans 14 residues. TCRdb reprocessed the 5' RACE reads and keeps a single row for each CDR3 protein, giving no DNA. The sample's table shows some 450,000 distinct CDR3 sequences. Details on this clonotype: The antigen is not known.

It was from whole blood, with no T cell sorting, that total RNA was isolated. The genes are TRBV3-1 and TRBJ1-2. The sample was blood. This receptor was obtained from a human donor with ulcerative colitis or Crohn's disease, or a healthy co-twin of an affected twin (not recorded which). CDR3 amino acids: CASSQGPSNYGYTF.